This T cell receptor (beta chain) derives from a study of shared clonotypes between healthy human individuals. Study-wide background: The plates for each donor numbered three CD4 naive, three CD4 memory, two CD8 naive and one CD8 memory.

This clone appeared a single time. CDR1 is SGDLS and CDR2 is YYNGEE in the germline V gene. Unmatched junction bases numbered 10, after V lost 7 bases and J lost 5 bases. The CDR3 is made up of 14 amino acids. Naive CD8 cells lacked CD45RO, underwent positive selection for CCR7 and left out terminally differentiated effector memory CD45RA+ cells. Within Nashville, Tennessee resided all donors, each a Caucasian adult. The authors loaded about 200 ng DNA, 30,000 to 35,000 T cell genomes, into sorted-subset replicate PCRs. Some clones are missing from TCRdb's copy, which holds only in-frame ones; the method was immunoSEQ multiplex PCR. The top ten hold around 24% of the sample, which has some 740,000 clones, 92% seen once.

The specimen was naive CD8+ T cells sorted from blood. The V and J genes are TRBV9 and TRBJ2-7; 9 bases map to TRBD1. The receptor comes from a man aged 25 to 40 in good health. For the CDR3, the DNA is TGTGCCAGCTCGTGGGGACAGGGACCTAACGAGCAGTACTTC. It encodes CASSWGQGPNEQYF.